These T cell receptor beta chains were read from a single sample in a study of PD-1 blockade in classical Hodgkin lymphoma. TCRdb's table, derived via immunoSEQ multiplex PCR, lists solely in-frame clones and lacks some. The data show around 45,000 clones, with about 65% seen just once and 2.5% to 3% held by the top ten. The sequences come from peripheral blood mononuclear cells (PBMCs), collected before the second cycle of nivolumab. The receptors shown here come from a human donor with classical Hodgkin lymphoma. The CDR3 runs from the conserved cysteine through the conserved F or W. A D gene is named only where the DNA matches it firmly.

>.|TRBV19|TRBJ1-3
CASTEGPPTIYF
>.|TRBV9|TRBJ1-1
CASSVEGTEAFF
>.|TRBV2|TRBJ1-6
CASSEGRVNNSPLHF
>TRBD2|TRBV7-9|TRBJ2-3
CASIPGLPTTDTQYF
>TRBD2|TRBV6-1|TRBJ2-7
CAAEGLAETYEQYF
>.|TRBV20-1|TRBJ1-2
CTDSKGTNTF
>.|TRBV5-8|TRBJ2-6
CASSLQYSGANVLTF
>.|TRBV5-4|TRBJ2-7
CASSPGHSYEQYF
>.|TRBV7-9|TRBJ1-2
CASSLAGPQGYTF
>.|TRBV7-8|TRBJ2-3
CASSDTGWAGDTQYF
>TRBD1|TRBV27|TRBJ2-7
CASTGTGSYEQYF
>TRBD1|TRBV4-2|TRBJ1-4
CASSQDVSGTGTRSATNEKLFF
>.|TRBV6-5|TRBJ1-1
CASSYGTFKIGTEAFF
>TRBD1|TRBV19|TRBJ1-1
CASRVQGTNTEAFF
>.|TRBV21-1|TRBJ2-3
CASSKGLPCTDTQYF
>.|TRBV6-5|TRBJ2-7
CASSYRPGERSYEQYF
>.|TRBV5-4|TRBJ1-2
CASSFGTLVYGYTF
>TRBD2|TRBV27|TRBJ2-7
CASSSWTGLAGDEQYF
>.|TRBV7-2|TRBJ2-2
CASSLDRGRATRELFF
>TRBD2|TRBV14|TRBJ2-5
CASSHFGSGRARETQYF
>TRBD1|TRBV9|TRBJ2-5
CASSTPGQGQETQYF
>TRBD1|TRBV6-5|TRBJ1-2
CASSYEVGGLRYGYTF